The next 23 T cell receptor beta chains were all read from a single sample in a study of OX40 agonist ivuxolimab in advanced cancers. The table came from immunoSEQ multiplex PCR; TCRdb's copy has only in-frame clones and leaves some out. The sample carries fewer than 85,000 clones, over 75% recorded once. Sequencing used CD4+ or CD8+ T cells sorted from blood, obtained in a trial of the OX40 agonist ivuxolimab. The receptors shown here come from an adult with an advanced solid tumor such as melanoma, head and neck, liver or kidney cancer.

The rearrangement joins TRBV9 to TRBJ1-3; D may be TRBD1 (6 bases). Deletions cut 3 bases from V and 2 bases from J, with 6 bases between. Germline CDR1 SGDLS, CDR2 YYNGEE. This CDR3 region has 13 residues. CDR3 sequence (DNA): TGTGCCAGCAGCGGACAGGCTGGAAACACCATATATTTT. This encodes CASSGQAGNTIYF.

This clone was seen just once. One junction end disagrees with the germline gene, perhaps due to a read error. This chain uses TRBV5-1 with TRBJ1-2, with D perhaps matching TRBD1 (5 bases). The germline V gene has CDR1 SGHRS and CDR2 YFSETQ. The CDR3 sequence is 15 residues long. The CDR3 here is CASGEGSDGRWGCTF. CDR3 sequence (DNA): TGCGCCAGCGGGGAAGGTTCGGACGGTCGCTGGGGCTGCACCTTC. The full variable domain, rest sourced from reference TRBV5-1 and TRBJ1-2, is KAGVTQTPRYLIKTRGQQVTLSCSPISGHRSVSWYQQTPGQGLQFLFEYFSETQRNKGNFPGRFSGRQFSNSRSEMNVSTLELGDSALYLCASGEGSDGRWGCTFGSGTRLTVV.

As for this clone: Different DNA sequences within this sample yield the same CDR3. The V call is TRBV10-2, the J call TRBJ2-1; 11 bases agree with TRBD2. The length of the CDR3 is 14 residues. V was pared by 7 bases and J by 4 bases, with 3 bases of the junction left unmatched. The germline CDR1 and CDR2 sequences are WSHSY and SAAADI. CDR3 coding DNA: TGCGCCAGCACGCTAGCGGGGGGTTACAATGAGCAGTTCTTC. Translated, it gives CASTLAGGYNEQFF.

The gene calls are TRBV19 and TRBJ2-2, with 15 bases identical to TRBD2. The CDR3 spans 17 residues. With V trimmed by 7 bases and J by 6 bases, 9 bases remained unmatched. The germline gives CDR1 LNHDA, CDR2 SQIVND (reference sequence). CDR3 sequence: CASKGLAGGPGPGELFF. The CDR3 DNA reads as TGTGCCAGTAAAGGACTAGCGGGAGGGCCGGGTCCCGGGGAGCTGTTTTTT.

The rearrangement links TRBV10-3 to TRBJ2-1; D assignment may be TRBD1 or TRBD2 (5 bases each). The CDR3 is 17 amino acids. Germline V CDR1 and CDR2: ENHRY, SYGVKD. V gave up 3 bases and J gave up 0 bases, with 15 bases separating them. The CDR3 nucleotides read TGTGCCATCAGTGATATGGCGAGGGGAAGCTCCTACAATGAGCAGTTCTTC. Protein product: CAISDMARGSSYNEQFF.

V and J are TRBV7-2 and TRBJ1-1; D possibly corresponds to TRBD1 (6 bases). CDR1 and CDR2 (germline): SGHTA, FQGNSA. The CDR3 extends over 15 amino acids. With 0 bases removed from V and 0 bases from J, the gap between germline ends came to 8 bases. The CDR3 loop is CASSLATGMNTEAFF. CDR3 sequence (DNA): TGTGCCAGCAGCTTAGCAACAGGGATGAACACTGAAGCTTTCTTT.

This sequence joins TRBV30 and TRBJ1-3, with 8 bases lining up with TRBD1. This CDR3 has 14 amino acids. After removal of 5 bases from V and 2 bases from J, the junction contained 5 bases not matched to a gene. The germline V gene has CDR1 GTSNPN and CDR2 SVGIG (reference sequence). The DNA for the CDR3 is TGTGCCTGGCTGAAGACAGGGGCTGGAAACACCATATATTTT. Amino acids: CAWLKTGAGNTIYF.

As DNA, the CDR3 is TGTGCCAGCAGCAGGACAGGGGGAAGAACTAATGAAAAACTGTTTTTT. This codes for CASSRTGGRTNEKLFF. The chain links TRBV4-2 to TRBJ1-4; the match to TRBD1 covers 10 bases. This CDR3 is built from 16 residues. Germline V CDR1 and CDR2: LGHNA, YNFKEQ. V was pared by 5 bases and J by 1 base, with 4 bases of the junction left unmatched.

The V call is TRBV18, the J call TRBJ2-1; 8 bases match TRBD2. The V gene's germline CDR1 is KGHSH and CDR2 LQKENI. The CDR3 is made up of 16 amino acids. V dropped 2 bases and J dropped 12; count of bases not matched to a gene: 15. CDR3 nucleotide sequence: TGTGCCAGCTCACCAGGTACAAGCGGGGGAACCCTGGGGCAGTTCTTC. The encoded protein is CASSPGTSGGTLGQFF.

This chain links TRBV7-8 with TRBJ2-3; 7 nucleotides align to TRBD2. After removal of 5 bases from V and 4 bases from J, the junction contained 12 bases not matched to a gene. The CDR3 runs to 16 residues. CDR1 and CDR2 from the germline V gene are SGHVS and FQNEAQ. CDR3 sequence: CASSRLAVVASDTQYF. Here the CDR3 DNA reads TGTGCCAGCAGCCGTCTAGCGGTCGTAGCCTCAGATACGCAGTATTTT.

The chain employs TRBV7-2 and TRBJ2-3; the match to TRBD1 covers 8 bases. Trimming removed 0 bases from V and 4 bases from J; junction bases left unmatched: 6. The CDR3 has 16 amino acids. Germline V gene data show CDR1 as SGHTA and CDR2 as FQGNSA. CDR3 DNA: TGTGCCAGCAGCTTAGCGCACAGGGGGTTCGCAGATACGCAGTATTTT. Protein product: CASSLAHRGFADTQYF. The full variable domain, in which reference TRBV7-2 and TRBJ2-3 provide the parts outside the CDR3, is GAGVSQSPSNKVTEKGKDVELRCDPISGHTALYWYRQSLGQGLEFLIYFQGNSAPDKSGLPSDRFSAERTGGSVSTLTIQRTQQEDSAVYLCASSLAHRGFADTQYFGPGTRLTVL.

The V gene is TRBV15, the J gene TRBJ2-3; D is possibly TRBD1 or TRBD2 (5 bases each). V lost 4 bases to trimming and J lost 6 bases, with 17 bases between them. The CDR3 is made up of 15 amino acids. The germline gives CDR1 LNHNV, CDR2 YYDKDF (reference sequence). The CDR3 sequence: CATSNPGPQRDTQYF. CDR3 DNA: TGTGCCACCAGCAACCCGGGACCCCAGCGCGATACGCAGTATTTT.

This clone was counted a single time. The chain's CDR3 is CASSGDKRQLVATEAFF. CDR3 nucleotides: TGTGCCAGCAGTGGTGATAAACGACAGTTAGTCGCCACTGAAGCTTTCTTT. The chain is built from TRBV6-1 and TRBJ1-1, with D possibly matching TRBD1 (5 bases). The CDR3 has 17 residues. Germline V gene data show CDR1 as MNHNS and CDR2 as SASEGT. V was trimmed by 4 bases and J by 4 bases, leaving 22 bases between them.

The rearrangement links TRBV6-6 to TRBJ1-3, with D possibly matching TRBD1 (6 bases). The V and J ends lost 7 bases and 7 bases respectively, with 20 bases between them. This CDR3 contains 15 residues. Germline lookup yields CDR1 MNHNY and CDR2 SVGAGI (reference sequence). The chain's CDR3 is CASTPLGGSRNTIYF. CDR3 bases: TGTGCCAGCACCCCTCTGGGGGGCTCGAGGAACACCATATATTTT.

The J gene is TRBJ1-2, the V gene TRBV5-4, with a tentative D call TRBD1 (5 bases). Trimming took 0 bases from V and 5 from J, leaving 17 bases between them. The CDR3 spans 16 residues. The germline V gene encodes CDR1 SGHNT and CDR2 YYREEE (reference sequence). In DNA, the CDR3 is TGTGCCAGCAGCTTGGGAGGGGTGCCACCCGATTATGGCTACACCTTC. Translated, it gives CASSLGGVPPDYGYTF.

This clone was observed once. The J gene is TRBJ2-6, the V gene TRBV6-1; D is unclear. Per germline, CDR1 MNHNS and CDR2 SASEGT. CDR3 size: 15 residues. Trimming left V 5 bases short and J 0 bases short, with 8 bases between. The DNA for the CDR3 is TGTGCCAGCAGTCTTACAGTCTCTGGGGCCAACGTCCTGACTTTC. Amino acid sequence: CASSLTVSGANVLTF.

The chain uses TRBV5-5 and TRBJ1-1; D possibly corresponds to TRBD1 (5 bases). The CDR3 has 12 residues. Germline CDR1 and CDR2: SGHKS and YYEKEE (reference sequence). V lost 4 bases to trimming and J lost 7 bases, with 11 bases between them. The CDR3 protein is CASSHPGGEAFF. DNA for the CDR3: TGTGCCAGCAGCCATCCCGGGGGTGAAGCTTTCTTT.

Only a few counts were recorded for this clone. V is TRBV2 and J is TRBJ1-6; D remains unclear. Germline V lookup: CDR1 SNHLY, CDR2 FYNNEI. The CDR3 runs to 12 residues. Trimming pared 4 bases from V and 5 bases from J, leaving 3 bases between. The chain's CDR3 is CASSGDNSPLHF. CDR3 bases: TGTGCCAGCAGTGGCGATAATTCACCCCTCCACTTT.

The J gene is TRBJ1-2, the V gene TRBV2; D is possibly TRBD1 (5 bases). The CDR3 consists of 13 residues. The ends were cut back, 6 bases at V and 7 bases at J, with 15 bases in the middle. Per the germline V gene, CDR1 is SNHLY and CDR2 is FYNNEI. CDR3 in amino acids: CASSPWGVAGYTF. The DNA for the CDR3 is TGTGCCAGCAGCCCCTGGGGGGTCGCTGGCTACACCTTC.

The chain links TRBV2 to TRBJ1-1, with D possibly TRBD1 on 6 matching bases. V lost 3 bases and J 1 base, leaving 12 bases between the germline ends. Germline CDR1 reads SNHLY; CDR2 reads FYNNEI. This CDR3 is built from 15 residues. The CDR3 sequence: CASSDPRDKNTEAFF. CDR3 sequence (DNA): TGTGCCAGCAGTGACCCCCGGGACAAGAACACTGAAGCTTTCTTT.

The V and J genes are TRBV28 and TRBJ1-5, with unresolved D. The CDR3 covers 14 residues. Germline-derived CDR1 and CDR2 are MDHEN and SYDVKM. Trimming left V 2 bases short and J 0 bases short, with 5 bases between. The CDR3 region has the DNA TGTGCCAGCAGTTTACTCCCTAGCAATCAGCCCCAGCATTTT. Translating it yields CASSLLPSNQPQHF.

The chain joins TRBV7-8 to TRBJ2-1; D is ambiguous. Looked up from germline, CDR1 is SGHVS and CDR2 is FQNEAQ. The V end lost 0 bases, the J end lost 0 bases, and 9 bases lay between the germline ends. The CDR3 is 16 residues long. CDR3 loop: CASSLADGRSYNEQFF. For the CDR3, the DNA is TGTGCCAGCAGCTTAGCCGACGGCCGCTCCTACAATGAGCAGTTCTTC.

The V call is TRBV18, the J call TRBJ2-5; a weak D match, TRBD2 (6 bases). The ends were cut back, 3 bases at V and 1 base at J, with 12 bases in the middle. CDR1 and CDR2 (germline): KGHSH, LQKENI. The CDR3 is made up of 15 amino acids. CDR3 region: CASSPPGARQETQYF. Written as DNA, the CDR3 is TGTGCCAGCTCACCTCCGGGAGCCCGCCAAGAGACCCAGTACTTC.